This entry features one T cell receptor beta chain sequence. This sample stems from a study of blood T cell repertoires in COVID-19. The germline CDR1 and CDR2 sequences are MDHEN and SYDVKM. Germline trimming cut 3 bases from V and 8 bases from J; bases unmatched to any gene: 9. The CDR3 contains 15 residues. The repertoire was sequenced with immunoSEQ multiplex PCR; TCRdb's copy has only in-frame clones and lacks some. The table includes about 220,000 clones, about 85% detected once. The V call is TRBV28, the J call TRBJ1-2; TRBD1 aligns across 10 bases. The sequenced sample was peripheral blood. This sequence was found in a man aged 45-65 years who had recovered from COVID-19. The CDR3 spells CASSFPGQGLIGYTF. As DNA, the CDR3 is TGTGCCAGCAGTTTCCCGGGACAGGGGTTGATCGGCTACACCTTC.